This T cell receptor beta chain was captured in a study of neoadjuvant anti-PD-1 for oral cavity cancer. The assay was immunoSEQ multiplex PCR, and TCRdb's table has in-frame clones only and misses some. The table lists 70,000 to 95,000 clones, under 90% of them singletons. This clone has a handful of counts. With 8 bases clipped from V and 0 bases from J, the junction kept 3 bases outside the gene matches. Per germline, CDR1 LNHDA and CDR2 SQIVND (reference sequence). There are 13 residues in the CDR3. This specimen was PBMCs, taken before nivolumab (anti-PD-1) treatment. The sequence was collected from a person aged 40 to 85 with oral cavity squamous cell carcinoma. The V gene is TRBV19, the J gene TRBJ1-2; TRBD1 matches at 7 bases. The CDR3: CASGDSTNYGYTF. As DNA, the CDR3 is TGTGCCAGTGGGGACAGCACTAACTATGGCTACACCTTC.